This is a list of T cell receptor beta chains from one sample in a study of cytomegalovirus exposure and HLA in healthy donors. TCRdb's table, derived via immunoSEQ multiplex PCR, lists solely in-frame clones and lacks some. Of approximately 150,000 clones listed, roughly two thirds are singletons. The sequenced sample was PBMCs. These receptors were taken from a woman under 30 in good health and CMV-seropositive. The CDR3 runs from the conserved cysteine through the conserved F or W. D genes are given only for firm matches. Clone size appears in some rows only: once, few, many, or a class for an expanded clone.

abundance	v_gene	d_gene	j_gene	len	CDR3nt	CDR3aa
NA	TRBV6-6	NA	TRBJ1-2	13	TGTGCCAGCAGCCGAGACAAGTACTATGGCTACACCTTC	CASSRDKYYGYTF
once	TRBV18	NA	TRBJ2-7	14	TGTGCCAGCTCACCGGACTCCTACACCTACGAGCAGTACTTC	CASSPDSYTYEQYF
NA	TRBV5-6	TRBD1	TRBJ1-1	16	TGTGCCAGCAGCTTGATAAGGGGGCGGATAGACACTGAAGCTTTCTTT	CASSLIRGRIDTEAFF
once	TRBV9	NA	TRBJ2-5	14	TGTGCCAGCAGCGTATTGTCAGGGCAGGAGACCCAGTACTTC	CASSVLSGQETQYF
NA	TRBV5-1	NA	TRBJ2-3	16	TGCGCCAGCAGCCCCTCAACGGGGGTCCGCACAGATACGCAGTATTTT	CASSPSTGVRTDTQYF
NA	TRBV15	TRBD2	TRBJ2-4	17	TGTGCCACCGCGGGGCTAGCGGGGGAACAAGCCAAAAACATTCAGTACTTC	CATAGLAGEQAKNIQYF
NA	TRBV28	NA	TRBJ1-6	17	TGTGCCAGCACCTTGGGAGGATTAAGCTCCTATAATTCACCCCTCCACTTT	CASTLGGLSSYNSPLHF
NA	TRBV30	TRBD2	TRBJ2-2	16	TGTGCCTGGATCGTAAAGGGGCGGGGGTCCACCGGGGAGCTGTTTTTT	CAWIVKGRGSTGELFF
NA	TRBV7-3	NA	TRBJ1-1	15	TGTGCCAGCAGCTTAACGGGAGGCCTGACGACTGAAGCTTTCTTT	CASSLTGGLTTEAFF
NA	TRBV7-2	NA	TRBJ1-4	15	TGTGCCAGCAGCTTAAGGGGGAAGGCTAATGAAAAACTGTTTTTT	CASSLRGKANEKLFF
NA	TRBV27	NA	TRBJ2-7	11	TGTGCCAGTGGGAGGCTCGACGAGCAGTACTTC	CASGRLDEQYF
NA	TRBV5-1	NA	TRBJ1-4	14	TGCGCCAGCAGCTTAGCGGACGGGAACGAAAAACTGTTTTTT	CASSLADGNEKLFF
NA	TRBV7-9	TRBD2	TRBJ2-3	15	TGTGCCAGCAGCTTTTTGGGACTAACAGCAGATACGCAGTATTTT	CASSFLGLTADTQYF
NA	TRBV6-5	NA	TRBJ2-5	15	TGTGCCAGCAGTTACTCACGAGGGGGAAAAGAGACCCAGTACTTC	CASSYSRGGKETQYF
NA	TRBV5-1	TRBD2	TRBJ2-1	14	TGCGCCAGCAGCTCGGGACTAGTCGAGAATGAGCAGTTCTTC	CASSSGLVENEQFF
NA	TRBV13	TRBD1	TRBJ2-7	15	TGTGCCAGCAGCCCGGGACAGGGATCTTCCTACGAGCAGTACTTC	CASSPGQGSSYEQYF
few	TRBV7-9	TRBD1	TRBJ1-3	14	TGTGCCAGCAGCTCACAGGGGCCGGGAAACACCATATATTTT	CASSSQGPGNTIYF
NA	TRBV20-1	NA	TRBJ2-3	10	TGCAGTGCTAGACTAGATACGCAGTATTTT	CSARLDTQYF
once	TRBV15	TRBD2	TRBJ2-1	15	TGTGCCACCAGCAGGGGGTCTAGCGGGGGTCATGAGCAGTTCTTC	CATSRGSSGGHEQFF
NA	TRBV7-6	NA	TRBJ2-1	17	TGTGCCAGCAGCTTAGGACCCCGGGGGAGCTCCTACAATGAGCAGTTCTTC	CASSLGPRGSSYNEQFF
few	TRBV2	NA	TRBJ2-5	14	TGTGCCAGCAGTGGGCGGGACCAATGGGGGACCCAGTACTTC	CASSGRDQWGTQYF
NA	TRBV28	TRBD2	TRBJ2-1	17	TGTGCCAGCAGTATATTAAGCGGGGGGCCCTCTTACAATGAGCAGTTCTTC	CASSILSGGPSYNEQFF
NA	TRBV28	NA	TRBJ1-6	13	TGTGCCAGCGACCAGGGTAATAATTCACCCCTCCACTTT	CASDQGNNSPLHF
once	TRBV6-6	TRBD1	TRBJ2-1	13	TGTGCCAGCAGTTTGACAGGGCGGAATGAGCAGTTCTTC	CASSLTGRNEQFF
NA	TRBV7-9	NA	TRBJ2-3	14	TGTGCCAGCAGCTTGGGGGGAGCTACAGATACGCAGTATTTT	CASSLGGATDTQYF
NA	TRBV5-1	TRBD1	TRBJ2-1	15	TGCGCCAGCAGCGCGAGGGACAGCTCCTACAATGAGCAGTTCTTC	CASSARDSSYNEQFF
NA	TRBV9	TRBD1	TRBJ2-7	14	TGTGCCAGCAGCGGGGGACAGGGATACTACGAGCAGTACTTC	CASSGGQGYYEQYF
NA	TRBV18	NA	TRBJ2-3	19	TGTGCCAGCTCACCACCTAACAGGGACCTAGAGCTACGCACAGATACGCAGTATTTT	CASSPPNRDLELRTDTQYF